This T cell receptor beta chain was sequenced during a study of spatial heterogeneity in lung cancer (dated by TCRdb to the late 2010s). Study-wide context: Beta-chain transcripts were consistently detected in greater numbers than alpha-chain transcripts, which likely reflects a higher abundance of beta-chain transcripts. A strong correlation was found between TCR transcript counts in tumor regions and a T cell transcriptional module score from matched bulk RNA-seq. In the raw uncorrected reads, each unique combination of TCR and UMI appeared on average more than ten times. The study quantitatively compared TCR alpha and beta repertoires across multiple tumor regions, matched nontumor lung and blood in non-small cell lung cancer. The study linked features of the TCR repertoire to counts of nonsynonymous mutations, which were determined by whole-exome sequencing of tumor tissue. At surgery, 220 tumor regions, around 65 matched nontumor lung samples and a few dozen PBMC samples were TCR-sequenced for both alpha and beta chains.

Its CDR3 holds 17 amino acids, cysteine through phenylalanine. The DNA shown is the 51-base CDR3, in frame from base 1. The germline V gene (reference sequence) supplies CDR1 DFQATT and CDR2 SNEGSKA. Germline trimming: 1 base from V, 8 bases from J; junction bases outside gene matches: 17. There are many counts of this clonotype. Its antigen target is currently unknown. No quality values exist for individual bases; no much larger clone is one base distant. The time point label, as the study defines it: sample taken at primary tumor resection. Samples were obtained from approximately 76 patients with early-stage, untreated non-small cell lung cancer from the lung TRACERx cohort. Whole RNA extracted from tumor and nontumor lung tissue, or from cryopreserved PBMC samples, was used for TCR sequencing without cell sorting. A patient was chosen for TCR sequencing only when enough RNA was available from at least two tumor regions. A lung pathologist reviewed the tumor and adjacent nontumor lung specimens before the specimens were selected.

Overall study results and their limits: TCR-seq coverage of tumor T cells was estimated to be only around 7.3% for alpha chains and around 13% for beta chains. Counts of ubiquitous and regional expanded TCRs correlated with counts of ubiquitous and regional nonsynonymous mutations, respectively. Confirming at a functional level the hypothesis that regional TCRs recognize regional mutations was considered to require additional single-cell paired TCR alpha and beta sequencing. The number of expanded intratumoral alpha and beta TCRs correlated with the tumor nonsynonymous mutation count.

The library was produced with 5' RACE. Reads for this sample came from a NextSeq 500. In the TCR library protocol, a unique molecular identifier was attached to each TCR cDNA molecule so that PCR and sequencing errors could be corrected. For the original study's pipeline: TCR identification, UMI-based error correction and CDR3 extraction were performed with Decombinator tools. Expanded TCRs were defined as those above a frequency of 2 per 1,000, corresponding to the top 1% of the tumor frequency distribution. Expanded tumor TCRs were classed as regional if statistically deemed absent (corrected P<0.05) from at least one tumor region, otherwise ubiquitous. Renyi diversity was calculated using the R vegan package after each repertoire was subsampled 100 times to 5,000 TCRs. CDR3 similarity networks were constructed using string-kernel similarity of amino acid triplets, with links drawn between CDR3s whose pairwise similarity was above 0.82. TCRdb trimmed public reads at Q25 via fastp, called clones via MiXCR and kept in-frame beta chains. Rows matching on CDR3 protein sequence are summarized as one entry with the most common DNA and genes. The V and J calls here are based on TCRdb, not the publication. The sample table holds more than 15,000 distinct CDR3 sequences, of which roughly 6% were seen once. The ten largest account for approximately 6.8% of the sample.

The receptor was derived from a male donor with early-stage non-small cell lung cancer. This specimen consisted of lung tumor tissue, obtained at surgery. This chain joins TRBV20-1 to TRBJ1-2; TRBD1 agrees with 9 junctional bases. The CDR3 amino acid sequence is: CSARVGTGIAKGLGYTF. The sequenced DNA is TGCAGTGCTAGAGTGGGGACAGGGATAGCCAAGGGTTTAGGCTACACCTTC.